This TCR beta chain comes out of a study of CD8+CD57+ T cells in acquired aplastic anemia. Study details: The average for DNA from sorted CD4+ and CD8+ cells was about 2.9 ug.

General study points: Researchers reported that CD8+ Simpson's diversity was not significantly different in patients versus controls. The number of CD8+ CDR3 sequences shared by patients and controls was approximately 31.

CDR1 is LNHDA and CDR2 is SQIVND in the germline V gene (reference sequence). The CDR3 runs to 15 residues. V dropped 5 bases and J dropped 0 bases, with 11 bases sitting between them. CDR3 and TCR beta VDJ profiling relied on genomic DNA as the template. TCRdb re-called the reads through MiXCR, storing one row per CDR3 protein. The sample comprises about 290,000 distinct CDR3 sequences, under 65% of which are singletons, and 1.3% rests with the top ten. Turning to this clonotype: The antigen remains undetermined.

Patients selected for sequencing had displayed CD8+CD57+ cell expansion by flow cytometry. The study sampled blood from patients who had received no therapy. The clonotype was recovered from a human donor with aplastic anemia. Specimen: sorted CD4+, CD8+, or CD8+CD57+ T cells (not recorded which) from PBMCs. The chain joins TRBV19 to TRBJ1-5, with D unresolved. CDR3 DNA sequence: TGTGCCAGTAGTTTTTACCAGGATAGCAATCAGCCCCAGCATTTT. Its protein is CASSFYQDSNQPQHF.